This passage covers 2 T cell receptor beta chains from one sample sequenced in a study of identifying expanded T cells in peripheral blood. Generated by immunoSEQ multiplex PCR, the TCRdb table keeps only in-frame clones and is missing some. The sample lists 81,000 or so clones; 84% were seen once. Sample: blood. Receptor source: a person between 18 and 69 years old in good health.

This clone was seen only once. This sequence joins TRBV4-2 and TRBJ1-1; D gene uncertain. The CDR3 contains 16 residues. Germline-derived CDR1 and CDR2 are LGHNA and YNFKEQ. V lost 0 bases to trimming and J lost 0 bases, with 11 bases between them. CDR3 amino acids: CASSQELTPMNTEAFF. CDR3 DNA sequence: TGTGCCAGCAGCCAAGAACTAACACCTATGAACACTGAAGCTTTCTTT.

The CDR3 nucleotides read TGTGCCAGCAGCTTATGGACCGGCCCTCCGGACACTGAAGCTTTCTTT. Amino acid sequence: CASSLWTGPPDTEAFF. The J gene is TRBJ1-1, the V gene TRBV7-2; D call uncertain. CDR3 length: 16 residues. Germline CDR1 and CDR2: SGHTA and FQGNSA. V gave up 2 bases and J gave up 3 bases, with 16 bases separating them.